This TCR beta chain stems from a study of neurological immune-mediated disorders. This clonotype was observed at least ten times. The antigen remains undetermined. The starting material, 2 million PBMCs stored at -80 C, gave rise to the unsorted libraries. 5'RACE with 10-nucleotide random UMIs generated the cDNA. Via MiXCR, TCRdb re-called the 5' RACE reads, giving one row per CDR3 protein. Among 55,000 to 70,000 distinct CDR3 sequences, almost 4% were seen once, and the ten largest hold 1% to 1.5%. The CDR3 is 14 residues long. Trimming removed 1 base from V and 8 bases from J; junction bases left unmatched: 8. Germline CDR1 and CDR2: DFQATT and SNEGSKA (reference sequence). Points from the study as a whole: On phylogenetic grouping, the repertoires of 18 of 34 multiple sclerosis patients fell within one related-CDR3 cluster, constituting a possible signature. Falling below healthy controls, multiple sclerosis showed the least TCR clonal expansion, while HTLV-1-associated myelopathy showed the most.

This receptor was identified in a man aged 25-45 years with multiple sclerosis. The sequenced sample was PBMCs. The rearrangement uses TRBV20-1 and TRBJ1-1, with 9 bases matching TRBD1. The CDR3 protein is CSARGRGTGIEAFF. The CDR3 DNA sequence: TGCAGTGCTAGAGGGAGAGGGACAGGGATCGAAGCTTTCTTT.